This T cell receptor (beta chain) was sequenced during a study of T-cell memory formation after mild COVID-19. Looking at the study overall: There were largely donor-specific TCR clusters.

V trimming: 4 bases; J trimming: 6 bases; junction bases outside the gene matches: 5. CDR3 length: 14 amino acids. Germline values: CDR1 SGHDN, CDR2 FVKESK. This clonotype has more than one count but fewer than ten. The antigen remains unidentified. Amplification by 5'RACE using constant-segment primers produced TCR alpha and TCR beta cDNA libraries that carried sample barcodes and UMIs. One entry per CDR3 protein results from TCRdb running MiXCR on the 5' RACE reads. Among 85,000 to 130,000 distinct CDR3 sequences listed, around 10% were seen once. Overall study findings and caveats: Chiefly within CM and EM were the contracting CD4+ clones; CD8+ ones were within EMRA. Later expanders leaned CD4+, whereas clones that contracted between day 15 and 85 were balanced CD4/CD8.

The chain links TRBV14 to TRBJ2-2; 7 bases line up with TRBD2. Sequencing was performed on PBMCs or a T cell subset sorted from them (not recorded which). This receptor was identified in a man younger than 30 who had mild COVID-19 (a few samples of this study predate the infection). Cell type and time point are not known. CDR3 protein: CASSPRLAAGELFF. CDR3 DNA sequence: TGTGCCAGCAGCCCCAGACTAGCCGCCGGGGAGCTGTTTTTT.